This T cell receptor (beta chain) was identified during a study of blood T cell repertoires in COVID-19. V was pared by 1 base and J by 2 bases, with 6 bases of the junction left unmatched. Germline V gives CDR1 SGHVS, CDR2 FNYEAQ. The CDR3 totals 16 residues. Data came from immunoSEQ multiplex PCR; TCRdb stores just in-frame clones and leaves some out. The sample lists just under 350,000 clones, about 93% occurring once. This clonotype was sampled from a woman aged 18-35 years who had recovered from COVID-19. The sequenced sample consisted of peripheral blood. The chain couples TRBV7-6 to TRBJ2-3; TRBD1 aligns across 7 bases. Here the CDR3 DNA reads TGTGCCAGCAGCTTAGGGGCAGGGGGTGCCACAGATACGCAGTATTTT. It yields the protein CASSLGAGGATDTQYF.